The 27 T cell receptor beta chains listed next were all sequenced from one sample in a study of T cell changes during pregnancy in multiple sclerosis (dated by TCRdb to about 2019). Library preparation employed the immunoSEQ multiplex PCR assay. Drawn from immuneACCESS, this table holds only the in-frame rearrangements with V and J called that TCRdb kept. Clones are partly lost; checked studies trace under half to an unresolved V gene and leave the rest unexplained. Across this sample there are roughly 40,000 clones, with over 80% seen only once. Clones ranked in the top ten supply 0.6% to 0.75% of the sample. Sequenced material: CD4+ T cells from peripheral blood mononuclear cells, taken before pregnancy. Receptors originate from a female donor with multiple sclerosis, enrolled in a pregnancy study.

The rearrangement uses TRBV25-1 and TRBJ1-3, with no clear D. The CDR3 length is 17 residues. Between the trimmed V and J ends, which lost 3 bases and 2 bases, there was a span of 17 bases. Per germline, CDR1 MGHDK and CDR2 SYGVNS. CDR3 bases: TGTGCCAGCAGTGATTTTGGAGACCCGGGGACTGGAAACACCATATATTTT. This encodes CASSDFGDPGTGNTIYF.

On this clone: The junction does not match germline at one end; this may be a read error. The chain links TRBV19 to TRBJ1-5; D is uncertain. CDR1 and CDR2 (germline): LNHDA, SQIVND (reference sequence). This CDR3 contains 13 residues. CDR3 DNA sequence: TGTGCCAGTAGTACCCCGCCGTGGAGGTTCCTGGATTTT. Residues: CASSTPPWRFLDF. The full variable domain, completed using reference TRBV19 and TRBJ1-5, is DGGITQSPKYLFRKEGQNVTLSCEQNLNHDAMYWYRQDPGQGLRLIYYSQIVNDFQKGDIAEGYSVSREKKESFPLTVTSAQKNPTAFYLCASSTPPWRFLDFGDGTRLSIL.

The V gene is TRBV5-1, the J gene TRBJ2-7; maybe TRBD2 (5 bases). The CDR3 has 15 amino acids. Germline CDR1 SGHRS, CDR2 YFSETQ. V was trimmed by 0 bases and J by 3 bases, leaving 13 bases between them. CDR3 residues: CASSLEGGGYYEQYF. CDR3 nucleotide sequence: TGCGCCAGCAGCTTGGAGGGCGGAGGATACTACGAGCAGTACTTC.

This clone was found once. The CDR3 here is CAGSTANYGYTF. The CDR3 DNA reads as TGTGCCGGCTCGACAGCTAACTATGGCTACACCTTC. The V gene is TRBV5-4, the J gene TRBJ1-2; weak D call: TRBD1 (5 bases). V lost 10 bases and J lost 0, with 10 bases in between. Germline values: CDR1 SGHNT, CDR2 YYREEE (reference sequence). This CDR3 has 12 amino acids.

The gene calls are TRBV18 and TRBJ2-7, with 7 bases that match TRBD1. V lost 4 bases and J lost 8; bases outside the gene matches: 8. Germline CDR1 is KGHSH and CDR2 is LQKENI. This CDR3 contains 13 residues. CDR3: CASSQSDRLQQYF. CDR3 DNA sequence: TGTGCCAGCTCACAGTCGGACAGGCTACAGCAGTACTTC. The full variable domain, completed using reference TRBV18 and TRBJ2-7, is NAGVMQNPRHLVRRRGQEARLRCSPMKGHSHVYWYRQLPEEGLKFMVYLQKENIIDESGMPKERFSAEFPKEGPSILRIQQVVRGDSAAYFCASSQSDRLQQYFGPGTRLTVT.

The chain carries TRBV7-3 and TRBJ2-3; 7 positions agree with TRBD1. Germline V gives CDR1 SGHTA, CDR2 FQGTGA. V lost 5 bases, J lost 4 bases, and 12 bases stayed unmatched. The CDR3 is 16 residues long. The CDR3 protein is CASSKLWGQGADTQYF. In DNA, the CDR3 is TGTGCCAGCAGCAAACTTTGGGGTCAGGGGGCAGATACGCAGTATTTT.

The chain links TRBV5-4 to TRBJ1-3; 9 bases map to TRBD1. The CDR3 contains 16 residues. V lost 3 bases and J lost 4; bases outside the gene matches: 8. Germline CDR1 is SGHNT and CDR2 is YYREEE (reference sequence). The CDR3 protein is CASSSAGQGPGNTIYF. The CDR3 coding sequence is TGTGCCAGCAGCTCCGCGGGACAGGGCCCGGGAAACACCATATATTTT.

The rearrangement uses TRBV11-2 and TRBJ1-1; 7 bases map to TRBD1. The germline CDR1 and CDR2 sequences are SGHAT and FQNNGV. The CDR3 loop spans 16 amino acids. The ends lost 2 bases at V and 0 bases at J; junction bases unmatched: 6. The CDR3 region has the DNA TGTGCCAGCAGCTTAAAGCCAGGGGGGTTGAACACTGAAGCTTTCTTT. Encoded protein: CASSLKPGGLNTEAFF.

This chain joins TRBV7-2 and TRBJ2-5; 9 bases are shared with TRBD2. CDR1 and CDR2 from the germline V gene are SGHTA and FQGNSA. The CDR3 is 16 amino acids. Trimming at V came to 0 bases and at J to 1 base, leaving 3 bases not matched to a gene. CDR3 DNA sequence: TGTGCCAGCAGCTTAGCGGTTAGCGGGGGCCAAGAGACCCAGTACTTC. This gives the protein CASSLAVSGGQETQYF.

This CDR3 is CASSLAPSGGQETQYF. Written as DNA, the CDR3 is TGTGCCAGCAGCTTAGCACCTAGCGGTGGCCAAGAGACCCAGTACTTC. V gene TRBV7-8 combines with J gene TRBJ2-5; 7 bases are a match to TRBD2. The trim removed 0 bases at V and 1 base at J, leaving 5 bases unmatched. CDR3 length equals 16 residues. Germline CDR1 is SGHVS and CDR2 is FQNEAQ.

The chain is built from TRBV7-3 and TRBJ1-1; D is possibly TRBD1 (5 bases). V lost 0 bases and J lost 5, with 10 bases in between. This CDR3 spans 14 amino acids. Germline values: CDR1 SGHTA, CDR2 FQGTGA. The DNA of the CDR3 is TGTGCCAGCAGCTTAACGGCGGGGGGAACTGAAGCTTTCTTT. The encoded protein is CASSLTAGGTEAFF. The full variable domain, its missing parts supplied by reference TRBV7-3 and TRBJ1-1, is GAGVSQTPSNKVTEKGKYVELRCDPISGHTALYWYRQSLGQGPEFLIYFQGTGAADDSGLPNDRFFAVRPEGSVSTLKIQRTERGDSAVYLCASSLTAGGTEAFFGQGTRLTVV.

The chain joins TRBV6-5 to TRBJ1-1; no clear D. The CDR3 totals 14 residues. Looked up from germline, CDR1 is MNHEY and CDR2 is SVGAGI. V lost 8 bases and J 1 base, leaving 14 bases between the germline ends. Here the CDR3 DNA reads TGTGCCAGCGGGAGGGCCTACAGGAACACTGAAGCTTTCTTT. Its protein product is CASGRAYRNTEAFF.

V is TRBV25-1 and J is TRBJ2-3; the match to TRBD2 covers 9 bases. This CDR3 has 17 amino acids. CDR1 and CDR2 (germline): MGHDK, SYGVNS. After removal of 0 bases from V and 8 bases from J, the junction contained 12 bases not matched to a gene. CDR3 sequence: CASSEYRSGGPGGTQYF. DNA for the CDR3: TGTGCCAGCAGTGAATATAGGAGCGGGGGGCCGGGGGGTACGCAGTATTTT.

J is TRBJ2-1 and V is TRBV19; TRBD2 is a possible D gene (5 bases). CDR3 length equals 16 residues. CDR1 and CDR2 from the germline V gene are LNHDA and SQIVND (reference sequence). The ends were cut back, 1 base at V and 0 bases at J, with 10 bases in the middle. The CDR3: CASSIGLALSYNEQFF. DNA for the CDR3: TGTGCCAGTAGTATAGGTCTAGCTCTCTCCTACAATGAGCAGTTCTTC.

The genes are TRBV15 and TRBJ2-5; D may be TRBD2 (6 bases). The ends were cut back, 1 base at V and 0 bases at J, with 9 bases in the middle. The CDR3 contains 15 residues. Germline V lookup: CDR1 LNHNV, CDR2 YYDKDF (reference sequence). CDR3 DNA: TGTGCCACCAGCAGAGTGGAGGGGAACCAAGAGACCCAGTACTTC. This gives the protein CATSRVEGNQETQYF.

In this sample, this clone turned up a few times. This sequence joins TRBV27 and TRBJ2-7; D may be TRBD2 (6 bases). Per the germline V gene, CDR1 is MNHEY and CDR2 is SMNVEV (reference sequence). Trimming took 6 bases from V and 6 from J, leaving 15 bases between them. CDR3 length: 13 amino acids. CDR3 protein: CASRYGSSGEQYF. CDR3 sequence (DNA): TGTGCCAGCAGGTACGGGAGTTCGGGCGAGCAGTACTTC.

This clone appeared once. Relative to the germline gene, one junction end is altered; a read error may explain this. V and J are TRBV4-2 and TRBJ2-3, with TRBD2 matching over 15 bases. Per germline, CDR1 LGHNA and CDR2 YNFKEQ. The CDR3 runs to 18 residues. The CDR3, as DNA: TGTGCCAGCAGTCAAGGGACTAGCGGGGGGCGAGGTGCAGATACGCAGTATTTT. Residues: CASSQGTSGGRGADTQYF.

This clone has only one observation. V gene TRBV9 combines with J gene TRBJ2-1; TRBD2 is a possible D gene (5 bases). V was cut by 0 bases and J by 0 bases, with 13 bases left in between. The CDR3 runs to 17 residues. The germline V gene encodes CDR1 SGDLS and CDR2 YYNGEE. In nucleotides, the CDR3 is TGTGCCAGCAGCGTAGCCTCTAGCCTGAGCTCCTACAATGAGCAGTTCTTC. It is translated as CASSVASSLSSYNEQFF. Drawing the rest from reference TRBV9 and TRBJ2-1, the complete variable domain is DSGVTQTPKHLITATGQRVTLRCSPRSGDLSVYWYQQSLDQGLQFLIQYYNGEERAKGNILERFSAQQFPDLHSELNLSSLELGDSALYFCASSVASSLSSYNEQFFGPGTRLTVL.

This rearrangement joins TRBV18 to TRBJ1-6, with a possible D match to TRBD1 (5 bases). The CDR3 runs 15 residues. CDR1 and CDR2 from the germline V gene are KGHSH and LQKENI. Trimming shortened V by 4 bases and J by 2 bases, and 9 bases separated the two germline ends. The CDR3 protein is CASSHRQTYNSPLHF. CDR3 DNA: TGTGCCAGCTCACACAGGCAAACCTATAATTCACCCCTCCACTTT.

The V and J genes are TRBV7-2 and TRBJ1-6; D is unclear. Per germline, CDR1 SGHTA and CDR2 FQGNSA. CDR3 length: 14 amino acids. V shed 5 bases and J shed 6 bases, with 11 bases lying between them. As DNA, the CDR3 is TGTGCCAGCAGCCTAGGTTGGGCTAATTCACCCCTCCACTTT. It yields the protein CASSLGWANSPLHF.

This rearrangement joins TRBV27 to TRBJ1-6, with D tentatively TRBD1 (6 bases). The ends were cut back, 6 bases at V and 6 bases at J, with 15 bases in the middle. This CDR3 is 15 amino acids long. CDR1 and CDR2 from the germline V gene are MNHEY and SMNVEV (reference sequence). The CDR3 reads CASRLDRRGNSPLHF. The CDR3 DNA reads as TGTGCCAGCAGACTGGACAGAAGAGGTAATTCACCCCTCCACTTT.

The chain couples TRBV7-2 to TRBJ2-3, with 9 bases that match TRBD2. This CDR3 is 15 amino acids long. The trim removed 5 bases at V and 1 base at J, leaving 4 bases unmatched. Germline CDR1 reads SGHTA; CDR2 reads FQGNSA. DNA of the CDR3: TGTGCCAGCAGCCGCGGGGGGGCGGGCACAGATACGCAGTATTTT. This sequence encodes CASSRGGAGTDTQYF.

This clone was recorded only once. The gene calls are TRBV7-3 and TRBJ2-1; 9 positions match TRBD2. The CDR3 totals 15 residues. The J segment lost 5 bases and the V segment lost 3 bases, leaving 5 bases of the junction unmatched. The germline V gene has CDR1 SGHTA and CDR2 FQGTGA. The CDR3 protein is CASSLRGGLNNEQFF. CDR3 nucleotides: TGTGCCAGCAGCTTGCGGGGGGGCCTAAACAATGAGCAGTTCTTC.

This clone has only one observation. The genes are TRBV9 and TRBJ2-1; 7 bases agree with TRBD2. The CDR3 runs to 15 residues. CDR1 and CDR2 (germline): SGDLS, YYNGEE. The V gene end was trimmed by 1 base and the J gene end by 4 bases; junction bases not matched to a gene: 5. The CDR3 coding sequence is TGTGCCAGCAGCGTATCGGCGGGGGAGTACAATGAGCAGTTCTTC. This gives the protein CASSVSAGEYNEQFF.

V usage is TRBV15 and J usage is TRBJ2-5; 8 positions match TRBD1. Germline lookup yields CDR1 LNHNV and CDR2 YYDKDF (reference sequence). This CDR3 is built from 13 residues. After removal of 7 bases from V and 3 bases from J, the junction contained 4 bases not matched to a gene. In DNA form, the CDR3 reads TGTGCCACCACTCCAGGGGGCGAAGAGACCCAGTACTTC. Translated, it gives CATTPGGEETQYF.

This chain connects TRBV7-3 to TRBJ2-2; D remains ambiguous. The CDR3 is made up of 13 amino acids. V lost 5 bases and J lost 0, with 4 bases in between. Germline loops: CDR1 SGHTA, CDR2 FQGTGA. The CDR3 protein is CASSAPNTGELFF. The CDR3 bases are TGTGCCAGCAGCGCGCCGAACACCGGGGAGCTGTTTTTT.

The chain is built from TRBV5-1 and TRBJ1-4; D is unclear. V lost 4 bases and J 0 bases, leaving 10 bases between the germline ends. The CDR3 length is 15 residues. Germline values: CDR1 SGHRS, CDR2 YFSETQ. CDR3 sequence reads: CASSPRSATNEKLFF. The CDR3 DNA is TGCGCCAGCAGCCCCCGGAGTGCAACTAATGAAAAACTGTTTTTT.